The source of this T cell receptor beta chain is a study of blood T cell repertoires in COVID-19. Study information: Both acute and convalescent COVID-19 samples were obtained from the United States, Italy and Spain. Nucleic acid was either cDNA or gDNA, and it came from T cells, B-cell-depleted T cells, or PBMCs.

Original processing notes: Reference gene primers were amplified, and this amplification served to estimate nucleated cell counts. Data came from immunoSEQ multiplex PCR; TCRdb stores just in-frame clones and leaves some out. V, J and clone size are those of that table, while D and trimming were read from the DNA. The table has approximately 100,000 clones, around 84% seen once. CDR3 length equals 13 residues. Germline V gene lookup returns CDR1 GTSNPN and CDR2 SVGIG (reference sequence). The V segment lost 2 bases and the J segment 4 bases; nucleotides outside the gene matches: 3. The sequenced sample consisted of peripheral blood. This TCR was sampled from a woman aged 60-75 years with acute or convalescent COVID-19. This chain uses TRBV30 with TRBJ1-1; 8 nucleotides agree with TRBD1. The DNA of the CDR3 is TGTGCCTGGAGTCACGACAGGGGCACTGAAGCTTTCTTT. Translating gives CAWSHDRGTEAFF.